These 6 T cell receptor beta chains share one sample of origin, sequenced in a study of T cell clonality in common variable immunodeficiency (dated by TCRdb to between 2014 and 2017). Library generation was performed with the immunoSEQ multiplex PCR assay. Not all clones reach the TCRdb copy of this immuneACCESS table, which keeps in-frame sequences only. Checked studies attribute under half of the gap to unresolved V genes and leave the rest unexplained. The table gives 45,000 to 55,000 clones for this sample, with none occurring only once. Together, the top ten hold roughly 5.9% of the sample. The specimen was peripheral blood mononuclear cells. The receptors derive from a person between 18 and 69 years old in good health.

This clone showed up many times. The CDR3 extends 3 residues past the end of the read, so its final part is completed from the germline J gene. The V and J genes are TRBV7-3 and TRBJ2-2, with 12 nucleotides matching TRBD2. Germline V CDR1 and CDR2: SGHTA, FQGTGA. The CDR3 is 17 residues long. V lost 6 bases to trimming and J lost 3 bases; unmatched junction nucleotides: 8. The CDR3 sequence is CASRGRGLAGDTGELFF. Partial CDR3 DNA: TGTGCCAGCAGAGGGCGGGGACTAGCGGGTGACACCGGGGAG. The full variable domain, with the rest looked up from reference TRBV7-3 and TRBJ2-2, is GAGVSQTPSNKVTEKGKYVELRCDPISGHTALYWYRQSLGQGPEFLIYFQGTGAADDSGLPNDRFFAVRPEGSVSTLKIQRTERGDSAVYLCASRGRGLAGDTGELFFGEGSRLTVL.

The sample holds many counts of this clone. Sequencing ends 3 residues short of the CDR3 end; the germline J gene provides the rest. The chain couples TRBV15 to TRBJ1-3; D is unclear. The CDR3 sequence is 14 residues long. Trimming pared 2 bases from V and 8 bases from J, leaving 13 bases between. Germline V CDR1 and CDR2: LNHNV, YYDKDF (reference sequence). The CDR3 loop reads CATSRKPPPDTIYF. The part of the CDR3 DNA that was read is TGTGCCACCAGCAGAAAGCCCCCTCCTGACACC.

This clone was observed many times. The read finishes 3 residues shy of the CDR3 end, and the germline J gene is used to complete it. The chain has TRBV20-1 and TRBJ1-5, with 7 bases lining up with TRBD1. The V segment lost 2 bases and the J segment 6 bases; nucleotides outside the gene matches: 7. The CDR3 has 14 amino acids. The germline CDR1 and CDR2 sequences are DFQATT and SNEGSKA (reference sequence). CDR3 DNA (partial): TGCAGTGCTAGAAGATCACAGGGGAGTCAGCCC. As protein: CSARRSQGSQP. The CDR3 in its entirety is CSARRSQGSQPQHF.

This clone came up many times. Read coverage stops 3 residues before the CDR3 terminus; the germline J gene supplies the remainder. This chain connects TRBV18 to TRBJ2-6, with TRBD1 identical over 7 bases. Per the germline V gene, CDR1 is KGHSH and CDR2 is LQKENI. This CDR3 contains 18 residues. The ends lost 3 bases at V and 4 bases at J; junction bases unmatched: 12. CDR3 bases read: TGTGCCAGCTCACCCCGACCGACAGGGCAATCCGGGGCCAACGTC. It yields the protein CASSPRPTGQSGANV. The entire CDR3 reads CASSPRPTGQSGANVLTF. Combining the CDR3 with reference TRBV18 and TRBJ2-6 gives the whole variable domain NAGVMQNPRHLVRRRGQEARLRCSPMKGHSHVYWYRQLPEEGLKFMVYLQKENIIDESGMPKERFSAEFPKEGPSILRIQQVVRGDSAAYFCASSPRPTGQSGANVLTFGAGSRLTVL.

This clone was detected ten times or more. The read ends 3 residues early relative to the CDR3; the germline J gene fills the gap. Different DNA sequences within this sample yield the same CDR3. V and J are TRBV19 and TRBJ2-7; D possibly corresponds to TRBD1 (6 bases). The germline V gene has CDR1 LNHDA and CDR2 SQIVND (reference sequence). The CDR3 consists of 14 residues. With 6 bases removed from V and 0 bases from J, the gap between germline ends came to 12 bases. The part of the CDR3 DNA that was read is TGTGCCAGTAGCCGTACAGGGAGCTCCTACGAG. Translating it yields CASSRTGSSYE. The CDR3 in full is CASSRTGSSYEQYF.

As regards this clone: The read terminates 3 residues ahead of where the CDR3 ends, so the germline J gene completes it. The J gene is TRBJ2-7, the V gene TRBV2, with TRBD2 matching 11 bases. In germline, CDR1 is SNHLY, CDR2 FYNNEI. The CDR3 is 15 amino acids. The V gene end was trimmed by 2 bases and the J gene end by 6 bases; junction bases not matched to a gene: 6. The sequenced part of the CDR3 DNA is TGTGCCAGCAGTGAAAGGCTAGCGGGAGGCTCCGAG. This codes for CASSERLAGGSE. From start to end, the CDR3 is CASSERLAGGSEQYF.